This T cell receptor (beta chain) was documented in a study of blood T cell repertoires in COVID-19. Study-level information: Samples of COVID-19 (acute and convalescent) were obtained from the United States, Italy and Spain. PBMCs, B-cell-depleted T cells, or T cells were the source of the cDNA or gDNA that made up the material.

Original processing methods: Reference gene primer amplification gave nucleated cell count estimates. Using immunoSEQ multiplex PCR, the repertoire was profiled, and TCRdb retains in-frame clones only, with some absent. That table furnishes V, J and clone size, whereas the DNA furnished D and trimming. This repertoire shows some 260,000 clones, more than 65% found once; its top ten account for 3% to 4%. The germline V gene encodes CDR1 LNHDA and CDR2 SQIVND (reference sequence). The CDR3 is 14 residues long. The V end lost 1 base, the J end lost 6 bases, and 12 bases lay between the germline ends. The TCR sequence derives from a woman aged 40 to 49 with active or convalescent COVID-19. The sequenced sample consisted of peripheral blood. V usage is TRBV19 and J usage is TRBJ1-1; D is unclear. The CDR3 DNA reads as TGTGCCAGTAGTATAGGGCCCCGAGGTGCTGAAGCTTTCTTT. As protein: CASSIGPRGAEAFF.